This T cell receptor beta chain was retrieved from a study of OX40 agonist ivuxolimab in advanced cancers. The CDR3 loop spans 12 amino acids. The germline V gene encodes CDR1 SGHRS and CDR2 YFSETQ. With 3 bases removed from V and 1 base from J, the gap between germline ends came to 5 bases. The table came from immunoSEQ multiplex PCR; TCRdb's copy has only in-frame clones and leaves some out. The sample consists of about 45,000 clones, 70% to 90% of them appearing once. The chain links TRBV5-1 to TRBJ2-7; the D is unclear. The source is an adult with an advanced solid tumor such as melanoma, head and neck, liver or kidney cancer. The specimen comprised CD4+ or CD8+ T cells sorted from blood, sampled in a trial of the OX40 agonist ivuxolimab. DNA for the CDR3: TGCGCCAGCAGCTGGGGATCCTACGAGCAGTACTTC. The encoded protein is CASSWGSYEQYF.